Each of the 23 T cell receptor beta chains below was sequenced from the same sample in a study of T cells in Graves' hyperthyroidism and ophthalmopathy. TCR beta CDR3 region amplification was performed from RNA transcripts. The TCR CDR3 was amplified in a first-round RT-PCR using the HTBI primer set. TCRdb used MiXCR to reprocess the multiplex PCR reads, holding one entry per CDR3 protein. Of 370,000 or so distinct CDR3 sequences detected, about a sixth appear once; the ten largest clones hold 28%. Sequenced input: blood. Receptors originate from a woman between 18 and 29 years old with Graves' hyperthyroidism that later progressed to Graves' ophthalmopathy.

This chain links TRBV20-1 with TRBJ2-5, with TRBD2 matching over 14 bases. The CDR3 sequence is 18 residues long. In germline, CDR1 is DFQATT, CDR2 SNEGSKA (reference sequence). The V gene end was trimmed by 1 base and the J gene end by 5 bases; junction bases not matched to a gene: 12. CDR3 nucleotides: TGCAGTGCTAGAGTGAAACCCGGACTAGCGGGAGGATTGGAGACCCAGTACTTC. It is translated as CSARVKPGLAGGLETQYF.

At least ten counts were recorded for this clonotype. V and J are TRBV20-1 and TRBJ2-2, with 9 bases aligning to TRBD2. Per the germline V gene, CDR1 is DFQATT and CDR2 is SNEGSKA (reference sequence). Unmatched junction bases numbered 8, after V lost 3 bases and J lost 3 bases. The CDR3 length is 16 residues. CDR3 protein: CSASSFASGDTGELFF. The CDR3 coding sequence is TGCAGTGCTAGTAGCTTTGCTAGCGGGGACACCGGGGAGCTGTTTTTT.

Only a few counts were recorded for this clonotype. The rearrangement uses TRBV4-1 and TRBJ2-7, with 7 bases aligning to TRBD2. CDR1 and CDR2 from the germline V gene are MGHRA and YSYEKL. The CDR3 totals 13 residues. V dropped 2 bases and J dropped 6; count of bases not matched to a gene: 4. CDR3 sequence: CASSQTSAGEQYF. The CDR3 coding sequence is TGCGCCAGCAGCCAAACTAGCGCGGGCGAGCAGTACTTC.

Comment on this clonotype: Given a much more abundant clone one base away, this may be a read error. This chain links TRBV7-6 with TRBJ2-1, with TRBD1 identical over 7 bases. The CDR3 totals 15 residues. With V trimmed by 5 bases and J by 6 bases, 10 bases remained unmatched. Germline CDR1 and CDR2: SGHVS and FNYEAQ. CDR3 nucleotides: TGTGCCAGCAGCCGAGCGAGGGGGCCCTGCAATGAGCAGTTCTTC. The encoded protein is CASSRARGPCNEQFF.

The chain joins TRBV24-1 to TRBJ1-5, with D possibly matching TRBD1 (6 bases). From germline, CDR1 is KGHDR and CDR2 SFDVKD. This CDR3 is 16 amino acids long. V gave up 3 bases and J gave up 0 bases, with 11 bases separating them. CDR3: CATSDPQGYSNQPQHF. The DNA of the CDR3 is TGTGCCACCAGTGATCCACAGGGTTATAGCAATCAGCCCCAGCATTTT.

Comments on this clonotype: A much larger clonotype is one base distant, so this may be a read error. Here the CDR3 omits its conserved ending phenylalanine or tryptophan, so a read error is the likely source. The gene calls are TRBV29-1 and TRBJ2-5; no reliable D call. CDR3 size: 11 residues. Looked up from germline, CDR1 is SQVTM and CDR2 is ANQGSEA. V lost 4 bases and J lost 5, with 8 bases in between. Here the CDR3 reads CSVAPTETQYL. The CDR3 nucleotides are TGCAGCGTTGCACCAACCGAGACCCAGTACCTC.

Many counts were recorded for this clonotype. The V gene is TRBV6-1, the J gene TRBJ1-1, with 7 bases that match TRBD1. The V and J ends lost 10 bases and 0 bases, in that order; junction bases with no gene match: 5. The CDR3 contains 13 residues. Germline CDR1 is MNHNS and CDR2 is SASEGT. As DNA, the CDR3 is TGTGCCATAAGAGGGGGCCTGAACACTGAAGCTTTCTTT. It yields the protein CAIRGGLNTEAFF.

This clonotype was seen only a few times. The CDR3 coding sequence is TGTGCCAGTAGTACCGGACGATTAGCCTACAATGAGCAGTTCTTC. Its translation is CASSTGRLAYNEQFF. V gene TRBV19 combines with J gene TRBJ2-1; unclear D gene. This CDR3 has 15 residues. The germline gives CDR1 LNHDA, CDR2 SQIVND (reference sequence). Trimming left V 4 bases short and J 2 bases short, with 12 bases between.

To note about this clonotype: With a much larger clone just one base away, this may be a read error. The chain links TRBV27 to TRBJ2-3, with D maybe TRBD2 (6 bases). The CDR3 consists of 15 residues. Germline V gene lookup returns CDR1 MNHEY and CDR2 SMNVEV (reference sequence). The CDR3 loop is CAVGVDWRAGDTRYF. DNA for the CDR3: TGTGCCGTTGGCGTCGATTGGAGGGCAGGAGATACGCGGTATTTT.

This clonotype appeared many times. The chain is built from TRBV6-1 and TRBJ2-7; 9 nucleotides agree with TRBD1. Trimming cost V 6 bases and J 2 bases; bases outside gene matches: 8. This CDR3 is built from 15 residues. The germline V gene encodes CDR1 MNHNS and CDR2 SASEGT. The CDR3 nucleotides are TGTGCCAGCAGGTACAGGGGGCAAGGCACCTACGAGCAGTACTTC. This encodes CASRYRGQGTYEQYF.

This clonotype was detected many times. The chain has TRBV2 and TRBJ2-3, with a weak D call TRBD1 (5 bases). V lost 8 bases and J 2 bases, leaving 11 bases between the germline ends. Germline assignment: CDR1 SNHLY and CDR2 FYNNEI. CDR3 length equals 13 residues. The CDR3 bases are TGTGCCAGCTATACAGGTCCCACAGATACGCAGTATTTT. Translating gives CASYTGPTDTQYF.

The genes are TRBV20-1 and TRBJ2-4; D perhaps matches TRBD1 (6 bases). The germline gives CDR1 DFQATT, CDR2 SNEGSKA (reference sequence). Between the trimmed V and J ends, which lost 1 base and 7 bases, there was a span of 17 bases. The CDR3 extends over 15 amino acids. CDR3 protein: CSARVRGTEPNIQYF. Written as DNA, the CDR3 is TGCAGTGCTAGAGTGAGGGGGACCGAACCCAACATTCAGTACTTC.

This clonotype has only a few counts. The chain combines TRBV20-1 with TRBJ2-7; 7 bases line up with TRBD1. CDR1 is DFQATT and CDR2 is SNEGSKA in the germline V gene (reference sequence). V dropped 3 bases and J dropped 6; count of bases not matched to a gene: 14. CDR3 length equals 15 residues. The CDR3: CSARETGKGAAEQYF. The CDR3 DNA reads TGCAGTGCTAGGGAGACAGGGAAAGGGGCCGCCGAGCAGTACTTC.

This clonotype has at least ten counts. The chain links TRBV7-2 to TRBJ1-2; D ambiguous. Germline V gives CDR1 SGHTA, CDR2 FQGNSA. This CDR3 has 15 amino acids. V gave up 5 bases and J gave up 5 bases, with 18 bases separating them. CDR3 in amino acids: CASSPIGVLNYGYTF. The DNA of the CDR3 is TGTGCCAGCAGCCCCATCGGGGTTTTGAATTATGGCTACACCTTC.

The table lists this clonotype with a few counts. The chain couples TRBV25-1 to TRBJ2-3; 10 bases line up with TRBD2. The trim removed 2 bases at V and 6 bases at J, leaving 11 bases unmatched. The germline V gene has CDR1 MGHDK and CDR2 SYGVNS. The CDR3 has 17 amino acids. CDR3 sequence (DNA): TGTGCCAGCAGTGAAGACAGGCGAAGTAGCGGGAGGGATACGCAGTATTTT. Amino acids: CASSEDRRSSGRDTQYF.

This clonotype has a count of ten or more. The V gene is TRBV7-2, the J gene TRBJ2-1; the D call may be TRBD1 or TRBD2 (5 bases each). The V and J ends lost 8 bases and 5 bases respectively, with 19 bases between them. Germline-derived CDR1 and CDR2 are SGHTA and FQGNSA. This CDR3 is built from 15 residues. Here the CDR3 reads CASDGAKTVNNEQFF. The CDR3 DNA follows: TGTGCCAGCGACGGGGCGAAGACCGTTAACAATGAGCAGTTCTTC.

The gene calls are TRBV2 and TRBJ1-4; 9 nucleotides align to TRBD1. V shed 1 base and J 4 bases; nucleotides not matched to a gene: 4. The CDR3 loop spans 16 amino acids. Germline V gives CDR1 SNHLY, CDR2 FYNNEI. CDR3 bases: TGTGCCAGCAGTGAAGGGAGGGACAGGGATAATGAAAAACTGTTTTTT. This encodes CASSEGRDRDNEKLFF.

The sample holds many counts of this clonotype. The V gene is TRBV20-1, the J gene TRBJ2-7; D perhaps matches TRBD1 (5 bases). Germline-derived CDR1 and CDR2 are DFQATT and SNEGSKA (reference sequence). The length of the CDR3 is 11 residues. V was cut by 6 bases and J by 3 bases, with 9 bases left in between. DNA of the CDR3: TGCAGTGCCTCAAGGGGCTACGAGCAGTACTTC. Protein sequence: CSASRGYEQYF.

The table lists this clonotype with many counts. The chain is built from TRBV7-2 and TRBJ2-1; D is undetermined. Trimming pared 3 bases from V and 6 bases from J, leaving 12 bases between. The CDR3 is 14 amino acids. CDR1 is SGHTA and CDR2 is FQGNSA in the germline V gene. The CDR3 loop is CASSFIPASNEQFF. The CDR3 DNA reads as TGTGCCAGCAGCTTTATTCCCGCTAGCAATGAGCAGTTCTTC.

The J gene is TRBJ1-2, the V gene TRBV5-6, with TRBD1 identical over 8 bases. Germline CDR1 is SGHDT and CDR2 is YYEEEE. V dropped 4 bases and J dropped 6; count of bases not matched to a gene: 5. This CDR3 has 13 residues. CDR3 sequence (DNA): TGTGCCAGCAGCGATACAGGGGGTAATGGCTACACCTTC. It encodes CASSDTGGNGYTF. Supplemented by reference TRBV5-6 and TRBJ1-2, the full variable domain reads DAGVTQSPTHLIKTRGQQVTLRCSPKSGHDTVSWYQQALGQGPQFIFQYYEEEERQRGNFPDRFSGHQFPNYSSELNVNALLLGDSALYLCASSDTGGNGYTFGSGTRLTVV.

This clonotype was recorded at least ten times. This rearrangement joins TRBV28 to TRBJ1-2, with a weak D call TRBD1 (5 bases). This CDR3 region has 16 residues. The ends were cut back, 8 bases at V and 3 bases at J, with 22 bases in the middle. The germline V gene has CDR1 MDHEN and CDR2 SYDVKM. Here the CDR3 reads CASLGLVRGFDYGYTF. The CDR3 DNA reads as TGTGCCAGCCTGGGCCTGGTGAGGGGTTTTGACTATGGCTACACCTTC.

The genes are TRBV13 and TRBJ1-1, with D uncertain. V lost 0 bases to trimming and J lost 3 bases, with 17 bases between them. Germline lookup yields CDR1 PRHDT and CDR2 FYEKMQ (reference sequence). There are 17 residues in the CDR3. CDR3 nucleotide sequence: TGTGCCAGCAGCTTAGGCGGGCAGGTGGGGAGGTACACTGAAGCTTTCTTT. Translating it yields CASSLGGQVGRYTEAFF.

This clonotype is a singleton in its sample. J is TRBJ2-6 and V is TRBV7-9, with D possibly matching TRBD2 (6 bases). The CDR3 covers 19 residues. Trimming left V 5 bases short and J 0 bases short, with 20 bases between. The V gene's germline CDR1 is SEHNR and CDR2 FQNEAQ (reference sequence). DNA for the CDR3: TGTGCCAGCAGCCCGTCGGGGCGACTAGGAACCTCTGGGGCCAACGTCCTGACTTTC. Translated: CASSPSGRLGTSGANVLTF.